Below, 3 T cell receptor beta chains from the same sample are listed, as sequenced in a study of beta chain features in type 1 diabetes. Since all of the isolated RNA was reverse transcribed, expressed TCRB transcripts were what got sequenced. Some clones are missing from TCRdb's copy, which holds only in-frame ones; the method was immunoSEQ multiplex PCR. Among roughly 230,000 clones listed, about a tenth were seen once. Study-level findings and limits: Across all four CD4+ subsets, people with type 1 diabetes showed modestly shorter TCRB CDR3s.

These receptors' targets are unknown. Specimen: naive CD4+ T cells from blood. The receptors here all came from a man aged 30 to 39 with type 1 diabetes.

V usage is TRBV30 and J usage is TRBJ1-2, with 12 bases that match TRBD1. Per the germline V gene, CDR1 is GTSNPN and CDR2 is SVGIG (reference sequence). The ends lost 1 base at V and 4 bases at J; junction bases unmatched: 1. This CDR3 spans 14 amino acids. CDR3 DNA sequence: TGTGCCTGGAGTGGGGACAGGGGGCTCTATGGCTACACCTTC. This codes for CAWSGDRGLYGYTF.

This clone came up a few times. The rearrangement joins TRBV20-1 to TRBJ2-5; no firm D call. V lost 5 bases and J lost 4, with 8 bases in between. The CDR3 consists of 11 residues. CDR1 is DFQATT, CDR2 SNEGSKA, per germline (reference sequence). CDR3 nucleotide sequence: TGCAGTGCTCCCGCAGGAGAGACCCAGTACTTC. The encoded protein is CSAPAGETQYF.

The gene calls are TRBV4-1 and TRBJ2-3; D ambiguous. The CDR3 covers 11 residues. With 1 base removed from V and 7 bases from J, the gap between germline ends came to 3 bases. Looked up from germline, CDR1 is MGHRA and CDR2 is YSYEKL. CDR3: CASSQANTQYF. The CDR3 DNA is TGCGCCAGCAGCCAAGCAAATACGCAGTATTTT.